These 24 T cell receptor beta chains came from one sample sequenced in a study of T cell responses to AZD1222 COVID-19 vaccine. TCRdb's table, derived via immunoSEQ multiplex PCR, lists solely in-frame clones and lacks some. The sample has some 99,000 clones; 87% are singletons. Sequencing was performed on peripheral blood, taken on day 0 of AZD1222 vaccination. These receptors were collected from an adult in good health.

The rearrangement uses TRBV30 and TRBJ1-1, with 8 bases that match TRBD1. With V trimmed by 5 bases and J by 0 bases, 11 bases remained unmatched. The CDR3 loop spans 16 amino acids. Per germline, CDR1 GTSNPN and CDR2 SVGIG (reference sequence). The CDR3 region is CAWGTGTGSMNTEAFF. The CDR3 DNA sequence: TGTGCCTGGGGGACCGGGACAGGTTCCATGAACACTGAAGCTTTCTTT.

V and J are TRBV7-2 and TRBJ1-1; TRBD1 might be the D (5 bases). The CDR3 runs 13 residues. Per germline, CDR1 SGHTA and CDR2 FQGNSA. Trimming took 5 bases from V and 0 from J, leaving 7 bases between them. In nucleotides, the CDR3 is TGTGCCAGCAGCAAAGGGGTGAACACTGAAGCTTTCTTT. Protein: CASSKGVNTEAFF.

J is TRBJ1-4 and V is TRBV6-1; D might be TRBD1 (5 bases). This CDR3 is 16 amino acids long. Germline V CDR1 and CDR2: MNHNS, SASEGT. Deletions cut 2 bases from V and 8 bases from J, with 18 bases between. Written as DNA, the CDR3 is TGTGCCAGCAGTGAATACCCGGGGGGTATAGGCGAAAAACTGTTTTTT. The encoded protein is CASSEYPGGIGEKLFF.

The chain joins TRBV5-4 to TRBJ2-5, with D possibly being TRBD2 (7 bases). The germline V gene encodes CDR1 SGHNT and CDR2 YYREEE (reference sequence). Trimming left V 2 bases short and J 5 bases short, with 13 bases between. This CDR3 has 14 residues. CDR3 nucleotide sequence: TGTGCCAGCAGCTTCGGGGGGCGAGGGGAGACCCAGTACTTC. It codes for CASSFGGRGETQYF.

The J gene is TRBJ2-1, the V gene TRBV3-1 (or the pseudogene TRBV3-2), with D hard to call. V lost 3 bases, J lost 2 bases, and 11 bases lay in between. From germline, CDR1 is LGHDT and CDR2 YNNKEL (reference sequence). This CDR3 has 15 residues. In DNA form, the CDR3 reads TGTGCCAGCAGCCACGGTGTGGCCCCCTACAATGAGCAGTTCTTC. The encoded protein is CASSHGVAPYNEQFF.

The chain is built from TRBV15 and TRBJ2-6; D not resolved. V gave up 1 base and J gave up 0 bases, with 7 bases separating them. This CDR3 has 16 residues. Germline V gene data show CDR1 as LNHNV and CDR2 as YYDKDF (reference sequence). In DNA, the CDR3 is TGTGCCACCAGCAGAGTCTCAGTCTCTGGGGCCAACGTCCTGACTTTC. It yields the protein CATSRVSVSGANVLTF. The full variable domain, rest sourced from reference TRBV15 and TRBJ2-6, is DAMVIQNPRYQVTQFGKPVTLSCSQTLNHNVMYWYQQKSSQAPKLLFHYYDKDFNNEADTPDNFQSRRPNTSFCFLDIRSPGLGDTAMYLCATSRVSVSGANVLTFGAGSRLTVL.

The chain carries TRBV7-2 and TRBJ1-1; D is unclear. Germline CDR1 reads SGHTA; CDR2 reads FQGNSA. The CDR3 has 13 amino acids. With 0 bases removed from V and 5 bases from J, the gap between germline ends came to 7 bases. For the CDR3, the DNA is TGTGCCAGCAGCTTAGCGGTGGCAACTGAAGCTTTCTTT. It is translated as CASSLAVATEAFF.

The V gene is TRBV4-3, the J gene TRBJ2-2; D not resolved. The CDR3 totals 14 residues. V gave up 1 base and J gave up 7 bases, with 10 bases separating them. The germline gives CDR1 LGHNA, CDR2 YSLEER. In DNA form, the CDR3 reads TGCGCCAGCAGCCAAGGTTCGGACCACGGGGAGCTGTTTTTT. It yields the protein CASSQGSDHGELFF.

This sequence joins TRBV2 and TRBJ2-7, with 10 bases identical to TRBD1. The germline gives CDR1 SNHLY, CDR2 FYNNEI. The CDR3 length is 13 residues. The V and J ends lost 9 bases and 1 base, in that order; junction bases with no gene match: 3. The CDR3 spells CASWDRGSYEQYF. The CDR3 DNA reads TGTGCCAGTTGGGACAGGGGATCCTACGAGCAGTACTTC.

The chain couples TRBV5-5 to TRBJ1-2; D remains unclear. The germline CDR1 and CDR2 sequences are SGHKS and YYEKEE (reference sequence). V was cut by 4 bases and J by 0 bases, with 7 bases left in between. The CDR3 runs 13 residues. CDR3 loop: CASSATSNYGYTF. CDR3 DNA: TGTGCCAGCAGCGCCACATCTAACTATGGCTACACCTTC. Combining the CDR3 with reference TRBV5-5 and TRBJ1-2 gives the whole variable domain DAGVTQSPTHLIKTRGQQVTLRCSPISGHKSVSWYQQVLGQGPQFIFQYYEKEERGRGNFPDRFSARQFPNYSSELNVNALLLGDSALYLCASSATSNYGYTFGSGTRLTVV.

CDR3 sequence reads: CATSRVSGSYEQYF. CDR3 sequence (DNA): TGTGCCACCAGCAGGGTCTCCGGTTCCTACGAGCAGTACTTC. The V and J genes are TRBV15 and TRBJ2-7; no firm D call. The CDR3 covers 14 residues. Germline lookup yields CDR1 LNHNV and CDR2 YYDKDF (reference sequence). V gave up 3 bases and J gave up 1 base, with 10 bases separating them.

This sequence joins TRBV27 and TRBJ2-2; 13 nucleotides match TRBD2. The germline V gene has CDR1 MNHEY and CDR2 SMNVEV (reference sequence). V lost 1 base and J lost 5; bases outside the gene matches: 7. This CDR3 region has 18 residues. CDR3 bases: TGTGCCAGCAGTTTATACGGACTAGCGGGAGTGAGGACCGGGGAGCTGTTTTTT. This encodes CASSLYGLAGVRTGELFF.

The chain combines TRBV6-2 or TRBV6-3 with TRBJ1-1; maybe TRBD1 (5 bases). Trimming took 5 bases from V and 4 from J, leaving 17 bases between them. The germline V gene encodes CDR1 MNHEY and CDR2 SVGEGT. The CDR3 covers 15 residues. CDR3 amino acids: CASSDQQTGLTEAFF. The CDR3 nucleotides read TGTGCCAGCAGTGACCAACAGACGGGACTCACTGAAGCTTTCTTT.

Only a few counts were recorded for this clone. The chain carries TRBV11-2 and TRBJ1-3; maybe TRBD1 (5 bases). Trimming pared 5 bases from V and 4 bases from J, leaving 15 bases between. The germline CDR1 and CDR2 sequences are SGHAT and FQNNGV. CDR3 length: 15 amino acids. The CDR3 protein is CASSHVRGSGNTIYF. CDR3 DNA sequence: TGTGCCAGCAGCCACGTCCGGGGGAGCGGAAACACCATATATTTT.

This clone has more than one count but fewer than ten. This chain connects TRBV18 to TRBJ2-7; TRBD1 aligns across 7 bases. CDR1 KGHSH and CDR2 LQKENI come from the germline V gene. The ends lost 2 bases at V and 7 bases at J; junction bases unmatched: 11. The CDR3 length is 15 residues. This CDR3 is CASSPSSTGYREQYF. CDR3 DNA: TGTGCCAGCTCACCAAGCTCGACAGGGTATAGGGAGCAGTACTTC.

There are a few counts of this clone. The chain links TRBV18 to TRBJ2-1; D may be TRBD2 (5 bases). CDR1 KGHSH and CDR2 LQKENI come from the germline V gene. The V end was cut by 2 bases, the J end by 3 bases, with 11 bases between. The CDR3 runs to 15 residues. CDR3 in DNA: TGTGCCAGCTCACCATTGGACCGGGACTACAATGAGCAGTTCTTC. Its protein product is CASSPLDRDYNEQFF.

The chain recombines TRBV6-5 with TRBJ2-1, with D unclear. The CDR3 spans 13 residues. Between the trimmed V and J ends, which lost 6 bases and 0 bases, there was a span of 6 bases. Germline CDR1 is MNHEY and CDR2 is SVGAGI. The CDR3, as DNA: TGTGCCAGCAGGCCGCTCTCCTACAATGAGCAGTTCTTC. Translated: CASRPLSYNEQFF.

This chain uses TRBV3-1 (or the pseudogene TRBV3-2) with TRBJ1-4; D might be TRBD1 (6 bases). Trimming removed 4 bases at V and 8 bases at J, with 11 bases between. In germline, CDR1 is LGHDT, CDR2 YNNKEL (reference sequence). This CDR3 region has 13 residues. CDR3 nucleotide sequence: TGTGCCAGCAGCCTCAAGGGGGAGGAAAAACTGTTTTTT. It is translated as CASSLKGEEKLFF.

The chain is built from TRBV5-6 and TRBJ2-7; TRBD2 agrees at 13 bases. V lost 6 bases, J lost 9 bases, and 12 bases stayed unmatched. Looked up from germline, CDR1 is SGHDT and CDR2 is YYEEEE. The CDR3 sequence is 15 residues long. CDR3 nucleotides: TGTGCCAGCACCCAAGGGACTAGCGGGGTTTTTGTGCAGTACTTC. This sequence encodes CASTQGTSGVFVQYF.

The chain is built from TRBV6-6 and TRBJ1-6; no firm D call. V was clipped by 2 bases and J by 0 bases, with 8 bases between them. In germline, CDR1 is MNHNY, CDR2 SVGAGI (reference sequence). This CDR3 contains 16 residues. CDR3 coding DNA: TGTGCCAGCAGTTACGGGAGTAGCTCCTATAATTCACCCCTCCACTTT. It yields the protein CASSYGSSSYNSPLHF.

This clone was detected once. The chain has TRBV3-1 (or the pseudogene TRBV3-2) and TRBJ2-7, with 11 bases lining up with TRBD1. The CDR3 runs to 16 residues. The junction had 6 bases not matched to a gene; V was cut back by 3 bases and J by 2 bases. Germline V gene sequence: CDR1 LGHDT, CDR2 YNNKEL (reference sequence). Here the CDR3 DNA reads TGTGCCAGCAGCCATCCGGGGGGACAGGGGGCCTACGAGCAGTACTTC. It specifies CASSHPGGQGAYEQYF.

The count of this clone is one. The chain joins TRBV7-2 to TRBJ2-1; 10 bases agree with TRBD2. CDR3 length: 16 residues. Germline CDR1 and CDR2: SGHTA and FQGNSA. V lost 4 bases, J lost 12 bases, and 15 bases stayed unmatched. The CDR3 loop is CASSSRGTSAEVGQFF. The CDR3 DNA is TGTGCCAGCAGCTCTAGAGGGACTAGCGCCGAAGTTGGGCAGTTCTTC.

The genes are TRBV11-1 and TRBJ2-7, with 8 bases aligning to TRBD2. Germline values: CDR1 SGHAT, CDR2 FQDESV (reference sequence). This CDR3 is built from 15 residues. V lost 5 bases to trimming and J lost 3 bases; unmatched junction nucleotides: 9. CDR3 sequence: CASSLMRGALYEQYF. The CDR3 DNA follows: TGTGCCAGCAGCCTGATGCGGGGGGCCCTCTACGAGCAGTACTTC. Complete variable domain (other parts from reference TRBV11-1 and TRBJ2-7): EAEVAQSPRYKITEKSQAVAFWCDPISGHATLYWYRQILGQGPELLVQFQDESVVDDSQLPKDRFSAERLKGVDSTLKIQPAELGDSAMYLCASSLMRGALYEQYFGPGTRLTVT.

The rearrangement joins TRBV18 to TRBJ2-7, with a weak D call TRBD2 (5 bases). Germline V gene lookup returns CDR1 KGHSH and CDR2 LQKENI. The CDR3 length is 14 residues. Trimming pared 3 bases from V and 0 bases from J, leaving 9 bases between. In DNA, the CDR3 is TGTGCCAGCTCACCGGACTCCAGCTCCTACGAGCAGTACTTC. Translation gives CASSPDSSSYEQYF.